Listed below are T cell receptor beta chains from one sample, sequenced in a study of human T cells and chemical hapten exposure. TCRdb re-analysed the RACE reads in MiXCR, keeping a single row per CDR3 protein. The sample yields around 180,000 distinct CDR3 sequences, more than 25% seen once. Specimen: whole blood, collected in connection with sensitization to the hapten diphenylcyclopropenone (DPC). The receptors derive from a woman between 25 and 40 years old with alopecia areata. Some clones in this sample may be carry-over from other donors' samples. Both conserved end residues are part of each CDR3. A D gene is named only where the DNA matches it firmly. A clone size is listed for some rows: how often the clone was seen (once, few, many), or a class if it is expanded.

d_call | j_call | clone_size | v_call | cdr3_nt | cdr3_aa
NA | TRBJ2-6 | NA | TRBV27 | TGTGCCAGCAGTTCGAGACTAGAGGGAGCCTCTGGGGCCAACGTCCTGACTTTC | CASSSRLEGASGANVLTF
NA | TRBJ2-2 | NA | TRBV2 | TGTGCCAGCAGTTTCGAGCACGGGGAGCTGTTTTTT | CASSFEHGELFF
NA | TRBJ2-5 | NA | TRBV6-2/TRBV6-3 | TGTGCCAGCAGTTACTCGATAAGGGGACAACTACAAGAGACCCAGTACTTC | CASSYSIRGQLQETQYF
NA | TRBJ2-5 | many | TRBV9 | TGTGCCAGCAGTACAGGGAACCAAGAGACCCAGTACTTC | CASSTGNQETQYF
NA | TRBJ1-3 | few | TRBV7-2 | TGTGCCAGCAGCTTATATGTTGCGGCAGAATGGACTGGAAACACCATATATTTT | CASSLYVAAEWTGNTIYF
NA | TRBJ2-7 | NA | TRBV3-1 | TGTGCCAGCAGCCAAGAAGGCGAGCAGTACTTC | CASSQEGEQYF
NA | TRBJ1-6 | few | TRBV12-3/TRBV12-4 | TGTGCCAGCAGTTTAGGGGGCCCCGGGAATAATTCACCCCTCCACTTT | CASSLGGPGNNSPLHF
TRBD1 | TRBJ1-3 | few | TRBV3-1 | TGTGCCAGCAGCCAAACAGGGGGCTCTGGAAACACCATATATTTT | CASSQTGGSGNTIYF
NA | TRBJ2-6 | NA | TRBV5-6 | TGTGCCAGCAGCTTTGGTGCCGGGACACTTCTCTCTGGGGCCAACGTCCTGACTTTC | CASSFGAGTLLSGANVLTF
TRBD2 | TRBJ2-1 | NA | TRBV9 | TGTGCCAGCAGCGTAACTAGCGGCACGGTTTACAATGAGCAGTTCTTC | CASSVTSGTVYNEQFF
NA | TRBJ2-5 | many | TRBV20-1 | TGCAGTGCTATAACAGGGGGCGGGAGCGGGGGTTTTGAGACCCAGTACTTC | CSAITGGGSGGFETQYF
NA | TRBJ2-3 | few | TRBV4-2 | TGTGCCAGCAGCCAAAATAGGGGAAGCACAGATACGCAGTATTTT | CASSQNRGSTDTQYF
NA | TRBJ2-1 | NA | TRBV3-1 | TGTGCCAGCAGCCTCACCGGGACTCGTACCTACAATGAGCAGTTCTTC | CASSLTGTRTYNEQFF
NA | TRBJ2-5 | few | TRBV5-6 | TGTGCCAGCAGCTGGCACGAGGGCCTCCAAGAGACCCAGTACTTC | CASSWHEGLQETQYF
NA | TRBJ2-1 | many | TRBV5-1 | TGCGCCAGCAGTGGACCGGTTGATGAGCAGTTCTTC | CASSGPVDEQFF
TRBD1 | TRBJ2-7 | NA | TRBV4-2 | TGTGCCAGCAGCCAATCTGGACAGGGGTCCTACGAGCAGTACTTC | CASSQSGQGSYEQYF
NA | TRBJ2-2 | NA | TRBV24-1 | TGTGCCACCAGTGATCCGGAACAGAACACCGGGGAGCTGTTTTTT | CATSDPEQNTGELFF
NA | TRBJ2-5 | NA | TRBV20-1 | TGCAGTGCTAGAGATTTCCGGAAGACAGAGACCCAGTACTTC | CSARDFRKTETQYF
TRBD1 | TRBJ2-7 | few | TRBV27 | TGTGCCAGCAGTGCAGCCCGGGACAGGAGGACCTACGAGCAGTACTTC | CASSAARDRRTYEQYF
TRBD1 | TRBJ1-2 | few | TRBV28 | TGTGCCAGCAGTTTAGGGACAGGGACAAGGGGCTACACCTTC | CASSLGTGTRGYTF
NA | TRBJ1-5 | few | TRBV29-1 | TGCAGCGTCGGGACGGCTTCTAACCAGCCCCAGCATTTT | CSVGTASNQPQHF
NA | TRBJ1-5 | NA | TRBV7-2 | TGTGCCAGCAGCTCCACTTGGGGGCCCCAGCATTTT | CASSSTWGPQHF
NA | TRBJ1-5 | NA | TRBV29-1 | TGCAGCGCCGGGGGGGGCAGGCAGCCCCAGCATTTT | CSAGGGRQPQHF
NA | TRBJ2-2 | few | TRBV9 | TGTGCCAGCAGCGTAGGGCGAACCGGGGAGCTGTTTTTT | CASSVGRTGELFF
NA | TRBJ2-5 | few | TRBV11-1 | TGTGCCAGCAGCTTGACTCGGACTCCCCCCGGGGAGACCCAGTACTTC | CASSLTRTPPGETQYF
NA | TRBJ1-4 | few | TRBV6-6 | TGTGCCAGCAGAACACACCTAACTAATGAAAAACTGTTTTTT | CASRTHLTNEKLFF
TRBD1 | TRBJ1-5 | NA | TRBV6-1 | TGTGCCAGCAGTGCCCTGACAGGGTCGGTTCAGCCCCAGCATTTT | CASSALTGSVQPQHF